These 21 T cell receptor beta chains were sequenced from one sample in a study of blood T cells in healthy people across ages. The authors ran a second PCR of roughly 7 to 11 cycles using a sample-barcoded 5' primer and a J-beta primer mix. TCRdb ran MiXCR on the 5' RACE reads and lists one entry per CDR3 protein. The sample includes approximately 1,000,000 distinct CDR3 sequences, around two fifths of them seen just once. The sample was blood. These receptor sequences come from a young man in good health.

This chain uses TRBV25-1 with TRBJ2-1, with D perhaps matching TRBD1 (5 bases). The V end was cut by 0 bases, the J end by 2 bases, with 14 bases between. The CDR3 contains 17 residues. Germline loops: CDR1 MGHDK, CDR2 SYGVNS. Here the CDR3 DNA reads TGTGCCAGCAGTGAATATAGGGGCAGCTTCACCTACAATGAGCAGTTCTTC. The encoded protein is CASSEYRGSFTYNEQFF. The entire variable domain, with the rest obtained from reference TRBV25-1 and TRBJ2-1, is as follows: EADIYQTPRYLVIGTGKKITLECSQTMGHDKMYWYQQDPGMELHLIHYSYGVNSTEKGDLSSESTVSRIRTEHFPLTLESARPSHTSQYLCASSEYRGSFTYNEQFFGPGTRLTVL.

V is TRBV7-2 and J is TRBJ2-1; D perhaps matches TRBD2 (6 bases). CDR3 length: 11 amino acids. Germline V gene lookup returns CDR1 SGHTA and CDR2 FQGNSA. V was cut by 6 bases and J by 9 bases, with 9 bases left in between. Here the CDR3 DNA reads TGTGCCAGCAGAAATAGCGGTGAGCAGTTCTTC. Its translation is CASRNSGEQFF.

V and J are TRBV5-6 and TRBJ1-4, with TRBD1 matching over 9 bases. Germline values: CDR1 SGHDT, CDR2 YYEEEE. Losses at the gene ends were 3 bases for V and 7 bases for J; bases not matched to a gene: 4. This CDR3 has 14 residues. The CDR3 loop reads CASSSGTGPEKLFF. As DNA, the CDR3 is TGTGCCAGCAGCTCCGGGACAGGGCCTGAAAAACTGTTTTTT.

This clonotype was seen only a few times. A read error is possible here, since a much larger clone lies one base away. The chain uses TRBV20-1 and TRBJ2-7; either TRBD1 or TRBD2 may supply D (5 bases each). In germline, CDR1 is DFQATT, CDR2 SNEGSKA (reference sequence). This CDR3 spans 13 amino acids. Deletions cut 6 bases from V and 7 bases from J, with 19 bases between. The CDR3 spells CSALGPLQNEQYF. The CDR3 DNA reads TGCAGTGCCTTGGGACCCCTTCAAAATGAGCAGTACTTC.

This chain links TRBV5-1 with TRBJ2-3, with TRBD1 matching over 7 bases. Germline V gives CDR1 SGHRS, CDR2 YFSETQ. V trimming: 3 bases; J trimming: 0 bases; junction bases outside the gene matches: 4. The CDR3 runs to 15 residues. The chain's CDR3 is CASSSRTGSTDTQYF. For the CDR3, the DNA is TGCGCCAGCAGCTCCCGGACAGGAAGCACAGATACGCAGTATTTT.

As concerns this clonotype: A read error may be the cause here, since a much bigger clone is one base away. V and J are TRBV7-2 and TRBJ2-1; D is ambiguous. Germline V lookup: CDR1 SGHTA, CDR2 FQGNSA. V lost 6 bases and J lost 0, with 9 bases in between. The length of the CDR3 is 14 residues. CDR3 bases: TGTGCCAGCAGACGGGCAGACTCCTACAATGAGCAGTTCTTC. Its translation is CASRRADSYNEQFF.

A word on this clonotype: The junction departs from germline at one end; a sequencing error may be responsible. V usage is TRBV6-2 or TRBV6-3 and J usage is TRBJ1-2; D gene uncertain. Germline assignment: CDR1 MNHEY and CDR2 SVGEGT. The CDR3 has 13 residues. In DNA, the CDR3 is TGTGCCAGCAGTGACTCGAACGGGTATGGCTACACCTTC. Translation gives CASSDSNGYGYTF.

This clonotype was seen once. V gene TRBV15 combines with J gene TRBJ1-5, with D unclear. The CDR3 has 17 residues. In germline, CDR1 is LNHNV, CDR2 YYDKDF (reference sequence). V was pared by 0 bases and J by 3 bases, with 15 bases between. The CDR3 is CATSRDRGGRLNQPQHF. Written as DNA, the CDR3 is TGTGCCACCAGCAGAGATCGGGGAGGCCGTCTCAATCAGCCCCAGCATTTT.

The chain employs TRBV12-3 or TRBV12-4 and TRBJ2-1; tentative D call: TRBD1 (5 bases). The CDR3 is 19 residues long. The V end lost 1 base, the J end lost 1 base, and 20 bases lay between the germline ends. CDR3 loop: CASSLVGQGSPPSYNEQFF. The CDR3 DNA is TGTGCCAGCAGTTTAGTTGGGCAGGGTTCCCCCCCATCCTACAATGAGCAGTTCTTC.

This clonotype has more than one count but fewer than ten. This chain uses TRBV12-3 or TRBV12-4 with TRBJ1-5; D gene ambiguous. The ends were cut back, 4 bases at V and 9 bases at J, with 10 bases in the middle. The CDR3 has 12 amino acids. The CDR3 loop reads CASSWISRPQHF. DNA for the CDR3: TGTGCCAGCAGTTGGATCTCTCGGCCCCAGCATTTT.

This clonotype was seen repeatedly, ten times or more. The chain has TRBV27 and TRBJ2-1, with unresolved D. V dropped 0 bases and J dropped 6 bases, with 6 bases sitting between them. The CDR3 length is 13 residues. Germline-derived CDR1 and CDR2 are MNHEY and SMNVEV (reference sequence). In DNA, the CDR3 is TGTGCCAGCAGTTTATCGATGGGCAATGAGCAGTTCTTC. The encoded protein is CASSLSMGNEQFF.

In its sample, this clonotype was seen many times. V gene TRBV20-1 combines with J gene TRBJ1-6; D uncertain. Germline V CDR1 and CDR2: DFQATT, SNEGSKA (reference sequence). This CDR3 spans 15 amino acids. V lost 8 bases to trimming and J lost 5 bases, with 19 bases between them. CDR3 coding DNA: TGCAGTACCCGCCATTCAAGGGCGAATAATTCACCCCTCCACTTT. It yields the protein CSTRHSRANNSPLHF.

The rearrangement links TRBV9 to TRBJ2-7; no definite D call. CDR1 and CDR2 from the germline V gene are SGDLS and YYNGEE. V was pared by 0 bases and J by 7 bases, with 14 bases between. This CDR3 contains 14 residues. CDR3 amino acids: CASSVEPTYNEQYF. CDR3 sequence (DNA): TGTGCCAGCAGCGTAGAACCAACCTACAATGAGCAGTACTTC.

This chain links TRBV2 with TRBJ2-6; D remains ambiguous. Between the trimmed V and J ends, which lost 8 bases and 5 bases, there was a span of 7 bases. The CDR3 contains 12 residues. Per the germline V gene, CDR1 is SNHLY and CDR2 is FYNNEI. DNA of the CDR3: TGTGCCAGCCCATTCTGGGCCAACGTCCTGACTTTC. Protein product: CASPFWANVLTF.

The gene calls are TRBV28 and TRBJ1-1; TRBD1 matches at 10 bases. CDR1 and CDR2 from the germline V gene are MDHEN and SYDVKM. The CDR3 covers 14 residues. V dropped 7 bases and J dropped 4; count of bases not matched to a gene: 6. The CDR3 DNA is TGTGCCAGCAAGACAGGGGGCCGGGGCACTGAAGCTTTCTTT. It yields the protein CASKTGGRGTEAFF.

V gene TRBV9 combines with J gene TRBJ2-3; 9 bases line up with TRBD2. Germline loops: CDR1 SGDLS, CDR2 YYNGEE. The CDR3 is 14 amino acids. Unmatched junction bases numbered 5, after V lost 0 bases and J lost 9 bases. CDR3: CASSVELAGPTQYF. The CDR3 coding sequence is TGTGCCAGCAGCGTAGAACTAGCGGGTCCGACGCAGTATTTT.

This clonotype has just a few counts. This may be a read error, as it is one base from a much larger clone. The V and J genes are TRBV20-1 and TRBJ2-1; D remains ambiguous. Judging by the DNA end, TRBJ2-7 fits better; the J call may be wrong. The CDR3 covers 17 residues. In germline, CDR1 is DFQATT, CDR2 SNEGSKA (reference sequence). CDR3 bases: TGCAGTGCTGGCCAGGTCGATTGGGAAAAGTCCTACAATGAGCAGTACTTC. The encoded protein is CSAGQVDWEKSYNEQYF.

This clonotype appeared a few times. The gene calls are TRBV12-3 or TRBV12-4 and TRBJ2-1, with a weak D call TRBD1 (5 bases). The CDR3 is 15 residues long. V lost 5 bases, J lost 5 bases, and 16 bases lay in between. CDR3 coding DNA: TGTGCCAGCAGTACTCTAGGGGTTTCGCACAATGAGCAGTTCTTC. The encoded protein is CASSTLGVSHNEQFF.

V usage is TRBV29-1 and J usage is TRBJ2-7; 9 nucleotides agree with TRBD1. The CDR3 is 12 residues long. Germline CDR1 is SQVTM and CDR2 is ANQGSEA. V shed 6 bases and J 5 bases; nucleotides not matched to a gene: 5. CDR3 sequence reads: CSVRDRVDEQYF. CDR3 DNA sequence: TGCAGCGTGAGGGACAGGGTCGACGAGCAGTACTTC.

J is TRBJ1-1 and V is TRBV7-9; weak D call: TRBD1 (6 bases). Germline lookup yields CDR1 SEHNR and CDR2 FQNEAQ (reference sequence). V was clipped by 5 bases and J by 11 bases, with 12 bases between them. The CDR3 length is 11 residues. DNA of the CDR3: TGTGCCAGCAGCCTTATGAGGGGGGCTTTCTTT. It encodes CASSLMRGAFF.

A remark on this clonotype: Compared with germline, one end of the junction differs, possibly owing to a read error. The V and J genes are TRBV12-3 or TRBV12-4 and TRBJ1-3, with 10 bases that match TRBD1. The CDR3 is 15 amino acids. This chain's CDR3 is CAGRETGTGANTIYF. For the CDR3, the DNA is TGTGCCGGCAGAGAGACCGGGACAGGGGCAAACACCATATATTTT.